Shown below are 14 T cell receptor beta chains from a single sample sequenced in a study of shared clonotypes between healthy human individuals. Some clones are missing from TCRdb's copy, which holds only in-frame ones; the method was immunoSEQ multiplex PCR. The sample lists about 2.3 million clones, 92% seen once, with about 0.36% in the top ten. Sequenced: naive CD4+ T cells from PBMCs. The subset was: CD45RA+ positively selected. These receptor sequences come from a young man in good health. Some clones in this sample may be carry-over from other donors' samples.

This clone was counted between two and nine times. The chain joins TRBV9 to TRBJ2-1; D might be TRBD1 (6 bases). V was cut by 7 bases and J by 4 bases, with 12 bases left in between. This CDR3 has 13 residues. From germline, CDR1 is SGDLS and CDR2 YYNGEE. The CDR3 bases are TGTGCCAGCGGGACACAGCTGTACAATGAGCAGTTCTTC. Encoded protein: CASGTQLYNEQFF.

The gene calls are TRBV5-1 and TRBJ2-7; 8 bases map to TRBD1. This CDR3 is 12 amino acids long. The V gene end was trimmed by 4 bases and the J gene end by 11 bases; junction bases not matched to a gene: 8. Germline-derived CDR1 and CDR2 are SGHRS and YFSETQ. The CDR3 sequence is CASSPGQGWEYF. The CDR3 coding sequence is TGCGCCAGCAGCCCCGGACAGGGATGGGAGTACTTC. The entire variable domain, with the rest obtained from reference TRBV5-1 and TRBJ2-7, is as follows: KAGVTQTPRYLIKTRGQQVTLSCSPISGHRSVSWYQQTPGQGLQFLFEYFSETQRNKGNFPGRFSGRQFSNSRSEMNVSTLELGDSALYLCASSPGQGWEYFGPGTRLTVT.

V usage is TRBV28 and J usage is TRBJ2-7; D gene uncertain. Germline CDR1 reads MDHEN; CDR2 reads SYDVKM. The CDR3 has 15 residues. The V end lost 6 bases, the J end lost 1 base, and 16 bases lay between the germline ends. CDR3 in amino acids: CASSTGRKLSYEQYF. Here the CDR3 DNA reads TGTGCCAGCAGCACTGGACGGAAGCTTTCCTACGAGCAGTACTTC. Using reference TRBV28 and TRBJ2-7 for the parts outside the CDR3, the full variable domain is DVKVTQSSRYLVKRTGEKVFLECVQDMDHENMFWYRQDPGLGLRLIYFSYDVKMKEKGDIPEGYSVSREKKERFSLILESASTNQTSMYLCASSTGRKLSYEQYFGPGTRLTVT.

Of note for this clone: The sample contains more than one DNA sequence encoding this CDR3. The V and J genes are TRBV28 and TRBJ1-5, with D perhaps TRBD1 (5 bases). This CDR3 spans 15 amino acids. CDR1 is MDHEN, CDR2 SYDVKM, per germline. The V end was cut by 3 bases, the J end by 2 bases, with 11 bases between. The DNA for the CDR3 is TGTGCCAGCAGTTTCGGGGGGGGAGGCAATCAGCCCCAGCATTTT. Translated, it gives CASSFGGGGNQPQHF.

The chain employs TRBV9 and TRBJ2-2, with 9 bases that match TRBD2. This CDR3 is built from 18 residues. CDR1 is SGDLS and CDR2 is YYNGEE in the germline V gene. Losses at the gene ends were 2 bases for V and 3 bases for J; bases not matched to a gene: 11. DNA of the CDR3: TGTGCCAGCAGCGTGAGGGGTAGCGGGAGCGGGTACACCGGGGAGCTGTTTTTT. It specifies CASSVRGSGSGYTGELFF.

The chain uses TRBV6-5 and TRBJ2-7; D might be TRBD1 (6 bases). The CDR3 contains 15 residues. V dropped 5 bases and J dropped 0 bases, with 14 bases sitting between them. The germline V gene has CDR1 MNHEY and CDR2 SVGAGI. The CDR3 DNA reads TGTGCCAGCAGTAGGGACACGGCGAGCTCCTACGAGCAGTACTTC. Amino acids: CASSRDTASSYEQYF.

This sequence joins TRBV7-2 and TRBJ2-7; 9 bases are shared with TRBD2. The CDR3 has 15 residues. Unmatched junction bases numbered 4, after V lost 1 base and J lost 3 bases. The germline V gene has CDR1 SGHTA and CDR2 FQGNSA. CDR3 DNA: TGTGCCAGCAGCTTAGGGGTAGCGGGAGACTACGAGCAGTACTTC. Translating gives CASSLGVAGDYEQYF.

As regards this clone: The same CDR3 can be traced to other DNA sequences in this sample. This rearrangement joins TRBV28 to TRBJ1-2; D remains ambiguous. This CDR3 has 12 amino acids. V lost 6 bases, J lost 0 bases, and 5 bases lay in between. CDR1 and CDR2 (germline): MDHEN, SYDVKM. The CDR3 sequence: CASSKANYGYTF. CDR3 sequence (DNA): TGTGCCAGCAGCAAAGCTAACTATGGCTACACCTTC.

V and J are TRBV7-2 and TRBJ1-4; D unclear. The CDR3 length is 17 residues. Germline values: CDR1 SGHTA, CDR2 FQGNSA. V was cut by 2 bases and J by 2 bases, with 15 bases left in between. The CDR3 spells CASSLIGDQRTNEKLFF. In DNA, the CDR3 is TGTGCCAGCAGCTTAATTGGCGACCAGCGTACTAATGAAAAACTGTTTTTT.

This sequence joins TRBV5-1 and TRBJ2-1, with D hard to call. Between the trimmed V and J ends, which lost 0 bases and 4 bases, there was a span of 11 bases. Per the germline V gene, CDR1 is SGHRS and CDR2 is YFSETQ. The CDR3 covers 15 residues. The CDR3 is CASSLGLSGYNEQFF. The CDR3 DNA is TGCGCCAGCAGCTTGGGACTCTCGGGTTACAATGAGCAGTTCTTC. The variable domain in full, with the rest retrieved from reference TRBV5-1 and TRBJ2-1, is KAGVTQTPRYLIKTRGQQVTLSCSPISGHRSVSWYQQTPGQGLQFLFEYFSETQRNKGNFPGRFSGRQFSNSRSEMNVSTLELGDSALYLCASSLGLSGYNEQFFGPGTRLTVL.

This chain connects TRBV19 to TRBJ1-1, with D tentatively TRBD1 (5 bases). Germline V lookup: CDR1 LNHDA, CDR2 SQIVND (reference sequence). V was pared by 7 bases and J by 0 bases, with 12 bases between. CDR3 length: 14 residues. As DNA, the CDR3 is TGTGCCAGTACGGGGGACTCTTTGAACACTGAAGCTTTCTTT. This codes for CASTGDSLNTEAFF. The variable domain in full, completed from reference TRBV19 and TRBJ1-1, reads DGGITQSPKYLFRKEGQNVTLSCEQNLNHDAMYWYRQDPGQGLRLIYYSQIVNDFQKGDIAEGYSVSREKKESFPLTVTSAQKNPTAFYLCASTGDSLNTEAFFGQGTRLTVV.

The CDR3 nucleotides read TGTGCCAGCAGCCCTCGCCCCACGAACACTGAAGCTTTCTTT. As protein: CASSPRPTNTEAFF. The J gene is TRBJ1-1, the V gene TRBV9; D unresolved. The V end was cut by 4 bases, the J end by 1 base, with 11 bases between. CDR3 length: 14 amino acids. Germline lookup yields CDR1 SGDLS and CDR2 YYNGEE.

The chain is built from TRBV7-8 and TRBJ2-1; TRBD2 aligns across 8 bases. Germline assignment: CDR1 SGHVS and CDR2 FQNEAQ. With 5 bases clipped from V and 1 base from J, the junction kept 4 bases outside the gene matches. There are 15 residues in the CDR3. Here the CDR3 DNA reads TGTGCCAGCAGCCTCTCTAGCGGGTCCTACAATGAGCAGTTCTTC. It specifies CASSLSSGSYNEQFF.

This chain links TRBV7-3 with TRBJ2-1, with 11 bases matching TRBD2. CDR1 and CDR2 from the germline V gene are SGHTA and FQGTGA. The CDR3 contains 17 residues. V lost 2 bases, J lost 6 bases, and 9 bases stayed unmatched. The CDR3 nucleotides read TGTGCCAGCAGCTTAGGTACTAGCGGGAGCCTGGGCAATGAGCAGTTCTTC. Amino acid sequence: CASSLGTSGSLGNEQFF.